Shown below are 3 T cell receptor beta chains from a single sample sequenced in a study of T cell changes during pregnancy in multiple sclerosis. Here immunoSEQ multiplex PCR was the method, and the copy in TCRdb shows in-frame clones only, minus some. The sample has about 59,000 clones; roughly 91% are singletons. The material was peripheral blood, obtained in the third trimester of pregnancy. The receptors were sampled from a female donor in good health, enrolled as a control in a pregnancy study.

This chain joins TRBV5-5 and TRBJ2-5; a possible D gene is TRBD2 (5 bases). Germline CDR1 SGHKS, CDR2 YYEKEE (reference sequence). The CDR3 consists of 14 residues. V shed 2 bases and J shed 5 bases, with 13 bases lying between them. The CDR3 spells CASSFEGFSETQYF. CDR3 sequence (DNA): TGTGCCAGCAGCTTTGAGGGATTTTCTGAGACCCAGTACTTC.

The rearrangement links TRBV30 to TRBJ2-7; D might be TRBD2 (5 bases). The germline gives CDR1 GTSNPN, CDR2 SVGIG (reference sequence). CDR3 length equals 13 residues. The germline V and J ends were trimmed by 8 bases and 7 bases, with 21 bases remaining between them. CDR3 in DNA: TGTGCCGGATGCAGGACCCTGACGGGGGAGCAGTACTTC. It yields the protein CAGCRTLTGEQYF. The full variable domain, in which reference TRBV30 and TRBJ2-7 provide the parts outside the CDR3, is SQTIHQWPATLVQPVGSPLSLECTVEGTSNPNLYWYRQAAGRGLQLLFYSVGIGQISSEVPQNLSASRPQDRQFILSSKKLLLSDSGFYLCAGCRTLTGEQYFGPGTRLTVT.

J is TRBJ1-4 and V is TRBV2, with 7 positions matching TRBD1. Losses at the gene ends were 6 bases for V and 6 bases for J; bases not matched to a gene: 7. The CDR3 runs 14 residues. CDR1 and CDR2 (germline): SNHLY, FYNNEI. CDR3 sequence (DNA): TGTGCCAGCAGAGACGACAGGGTGGATGAAAAACTGTTTTTT. Encoded protein: CASRDDRVDEKLFF.